The sequence of this TCR beta chain was determined in a study of pediatric ulcerative colitis. The rectum was sampled with one to two pinch biopsies at colonoscopy. The assay was run at survey level. Samples were sequenced at Survey level, maximum 500,000 reads. The assay was immunoSEQ multiplex PCR, and TCRdb's table has in-frame clones only and misses some. This sample carries about 18,000 clones, more than 75% of them seen once, and the ten largest clones take about 7.9%. The TCR originated in a boy younger than 18 who was a control in a study of pediatric ulcerative colitis. The sequenced sample was gut tissue.

The CDR3 bases are TGCGCCAGCAGTGCAGGGGGAACTAACTATGGCTACACCTTC. Translation: CASSAGGTNYGYTF. The J gene is TRBJ1-2, the V gene TRBV10-2, with 7 bases fitting TRBD1. Trimming at V came to 4 bases and at J to 0 bases, leaving 2 bases not matched to a gene. Looked up from germline, CDR1 is WSHSY and CDR2 is SAAADI. CDR3 size: 14 residues.